This TCR beta chain was identified during a study of blood T cell repertoires in COVID-19. Study details: Collection of acute and convalescent COVID-19 samples took place in the United States, Italy and Spain.

The CDR3 consists of 15 residues. Repertoires were generated with immunoSEQ multiplex PCR, while TCRdb's copy carries only in-frame clones and drops some. In the table there are roughly 250,000 clones, approximately 84% of which are singletons. This rearrangement joins TRBV21-1 to TRBJ2-7; the D call in the table, TRBD2, was not verified against the DNA. TRBV21-1 is listed as a pseudogene. Sequences were obtained from peripheral blood. The source is a person between 65 and 79 years old with COVID-19, enrolled during active disease. The CDR3 reads CASSTSGLAGDEQYF. As DNA, the CDR3 is TGTGCCAGCAGCACCTCGGGACTAGCGGGAGACGAGCAGTACTTC.